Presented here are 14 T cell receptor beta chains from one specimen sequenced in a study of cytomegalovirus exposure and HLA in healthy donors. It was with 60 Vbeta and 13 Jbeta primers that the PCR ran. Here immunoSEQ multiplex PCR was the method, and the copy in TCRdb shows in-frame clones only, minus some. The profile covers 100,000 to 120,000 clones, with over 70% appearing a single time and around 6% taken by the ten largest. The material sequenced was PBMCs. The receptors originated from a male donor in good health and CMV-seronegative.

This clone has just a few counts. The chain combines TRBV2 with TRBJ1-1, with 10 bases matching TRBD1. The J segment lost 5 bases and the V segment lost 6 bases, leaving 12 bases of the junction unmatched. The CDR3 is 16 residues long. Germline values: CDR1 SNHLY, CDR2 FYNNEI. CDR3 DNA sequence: TGTGCCAGCAGCGAGCCGGGACAGGGGAGAGGAACTGAAGCTTTCTTT. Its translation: CASSEPGQGRGTEAFF.

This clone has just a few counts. CDR3 DNA sequence: TGCGCCAGCAGTCGAGGGTCTGAAGCTTTCTTT. It translates to CASSRGSEAFF. V is TRBV23-1 and J is TRBJ1-1; D unclear. TRBV23-1 is an ORF; its function is uncertain. V gave up 4 bases and J gave up 6 bases, with 6 bases separating them. The CDR3 sequence is 11 residues long.

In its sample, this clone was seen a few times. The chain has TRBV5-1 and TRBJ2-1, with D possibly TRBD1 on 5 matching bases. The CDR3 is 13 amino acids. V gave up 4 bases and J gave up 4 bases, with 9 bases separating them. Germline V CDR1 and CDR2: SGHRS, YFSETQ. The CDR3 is CASSTDSYNEQFF. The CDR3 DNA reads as TGCGCCAGCAGCACCGACAGTTACAATGAGCAGTTCTTC.

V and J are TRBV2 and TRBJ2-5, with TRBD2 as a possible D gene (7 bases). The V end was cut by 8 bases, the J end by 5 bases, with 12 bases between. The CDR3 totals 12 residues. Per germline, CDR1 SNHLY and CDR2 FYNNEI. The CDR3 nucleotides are TGTGCCAGCGGGGGGGGCCTGGAGACCCAGTACTTC. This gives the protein CASGGGLETQYF.

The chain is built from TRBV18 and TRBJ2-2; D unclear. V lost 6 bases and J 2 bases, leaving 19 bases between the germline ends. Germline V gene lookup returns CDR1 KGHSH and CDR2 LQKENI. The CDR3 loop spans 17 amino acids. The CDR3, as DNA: TGTGCCAGCTCCATCTCCGCAGGCACCCGAAACACCGGGGAGCTGTTTTTT. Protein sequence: CASSISAGTRNTGELFF. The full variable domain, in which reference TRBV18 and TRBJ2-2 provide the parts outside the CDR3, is NAGVMQNPRHLVRRRGQEARLRCSPMKGHSHVYWYRQLPEEGLKFMVYLQKENIIDESGMPKERFSAEFPKEGPSILRIQQVVRGDSAAYFCASSISAGTRNTGELFFGEGSRLTVL.

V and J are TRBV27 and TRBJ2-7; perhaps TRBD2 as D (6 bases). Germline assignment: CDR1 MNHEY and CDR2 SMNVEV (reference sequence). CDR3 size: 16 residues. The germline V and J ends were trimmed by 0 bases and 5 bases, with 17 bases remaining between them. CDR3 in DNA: TGTGCCAGCAGTTTATCGCGCGGGGCCCGGGTGGACGAGCAGTACTTC. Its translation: CASSLSRGARVDEQYF.

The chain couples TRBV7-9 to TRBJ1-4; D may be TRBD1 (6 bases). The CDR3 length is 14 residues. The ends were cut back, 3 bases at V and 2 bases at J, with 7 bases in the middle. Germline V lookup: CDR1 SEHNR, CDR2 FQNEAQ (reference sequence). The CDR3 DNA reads TGTGCCAGCAGCTTGGGGGCTACTAATGAAAAACTGTTTTTT. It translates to CASSLGATNEKLFF.

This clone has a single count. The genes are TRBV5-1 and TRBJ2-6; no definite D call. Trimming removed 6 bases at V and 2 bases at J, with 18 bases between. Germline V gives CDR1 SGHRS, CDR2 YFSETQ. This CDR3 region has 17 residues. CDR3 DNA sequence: TGCGCCAGCACCTCTACAGTTACCTCGGCTGGGGCCAACGTCCTGACTTTC. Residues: CASTSTVTSAGANVLTF.

In DNA form, the CDR3 reads TGTGCCAGCAGCTTCCGACTAGCAGGCCAAGAGACCCAGTACTTC. Translation: CASSFRLAGQETQYF. The rearrangement uses TRBV7-2 and TRBJ2-5; TRBD2 matches 7 bases. Germline V gives CDR1 SGHTA, CDR2 FQGNSA. After removal of 3 bases from V and 1 base from J, the junction contained 5 bases not matched to a gene. The CDR3 extends over 15 amino acids.

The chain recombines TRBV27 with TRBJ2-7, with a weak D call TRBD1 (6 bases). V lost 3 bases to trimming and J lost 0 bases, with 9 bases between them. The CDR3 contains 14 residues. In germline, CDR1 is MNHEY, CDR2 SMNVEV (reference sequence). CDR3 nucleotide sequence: TGTGCCAGCAGTTTCGGACAGAGCTCCTACGAGCAGTACTTC. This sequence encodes CASSFGQSSYEQYF.

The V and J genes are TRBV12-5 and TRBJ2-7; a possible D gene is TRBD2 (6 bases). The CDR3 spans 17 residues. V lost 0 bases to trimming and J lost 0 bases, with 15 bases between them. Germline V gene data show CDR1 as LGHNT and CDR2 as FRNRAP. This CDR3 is CASGLVVGGIYSYEQYF. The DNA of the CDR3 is TGTGCTAGTGGTTTGGTAGTAGGAGGGATATACTCCTACGAGCAGTACTTC. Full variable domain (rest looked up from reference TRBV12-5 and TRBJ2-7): DARVTQTPRHKVTEMGQEVTMRCQPILGHNTVFWYRQTMMQGLELLAYFRNRAPLDDSGMPKDRFSAEMPDATLATLKIQPSEPRDSAVYFCASGLVVGGIYSYEQYFGPGTRLTVT.

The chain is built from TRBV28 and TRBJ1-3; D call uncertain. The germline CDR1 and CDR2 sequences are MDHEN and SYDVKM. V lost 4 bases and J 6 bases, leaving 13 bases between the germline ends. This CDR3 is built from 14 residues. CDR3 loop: CASSSTWLENTIYF. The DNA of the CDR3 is TGTGCCAGCAGTTCAACCTGGCTAGAAAACACCATATATTTT.

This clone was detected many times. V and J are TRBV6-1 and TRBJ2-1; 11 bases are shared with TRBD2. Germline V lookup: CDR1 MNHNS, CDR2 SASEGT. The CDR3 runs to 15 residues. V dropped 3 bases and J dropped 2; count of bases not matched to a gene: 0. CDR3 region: CASSETSGTYNEQFF. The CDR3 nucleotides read TGTGCCAGCAGTGAGACTAGCGGGACCTACAATGAGCAGTTCTTC.

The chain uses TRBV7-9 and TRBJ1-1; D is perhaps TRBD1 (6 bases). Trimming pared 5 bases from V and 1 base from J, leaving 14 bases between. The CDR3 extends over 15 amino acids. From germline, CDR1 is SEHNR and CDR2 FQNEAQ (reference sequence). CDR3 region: CASSPPGTRNTEAFF. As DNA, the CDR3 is TGTGCCAGCAGCCCCCCCGGGACACGGAACACTGAAGCTTTCTTT.